These 21 T cell receptor beta chains came from one sample sequenced in a study of T cells after yellow fever vaccination. Via MiXCR, TCRdb re-called the 5' RACE reads, giving one row per CDR3 protein. The repertoire holds about 63,000 distinct CDR3 sequences, with roughly 7.4% as singletons. Sequenced material: CD8+ T cells sorted from PBMCs, taken 15 days after the yellow fever booster vaccination. These receptors were collected from a man aged 25 to 40 who received the YFV17D yellow fever vaccine.

Comment on this clonotype: A clone one base away is much larger, so this may be a read error. The chain uses TRBV6-5 and TRBJ2-7, with 7 bases lining up with TRBD1. Germline CDR1 is MNHEY and CDR2 is SVGAGI. The CDR3 is made up of 15 amino acids. After removal of 7 bases from V and 5 bases from J, the junction contained 14 bases not matched to a gene. CDR3 sequence (DNA): TGTGCCAGCAATTGGTCTGAGGGGGCGCAAAACGAGCAGTACTTC. Translated, it gives CASNWSEGAQNEQYF.

Points on this clonotype: An end of the junction does not agree with germline; a read error may underlie this. The V call is TRBV7-3, the J call TRBJ2-1, with 9 bases that match TRBD2. Germline V CDR1 and CDR2: SGHTA, FQGTGA. The CDR3 has 16 residues. The DNA for the CDR3 is TGTGCCTGCAGCTTGGGACCTAGCGGGGCGCTCAATGAGCAGTTCTTC. Its translation: CACSLGPSGALNEQFF.

This clonotype was found many times. The rearrangement uses TRBV29-1 and TRBJ2-3, with 15 bases matching TRBD2. The germline CDR1 and CDR2 sequences are SQVTM and ANQGSEA. The CDR3 sequence is 16 residues long. V trimming: 6 bases; J trimming: 0 bases; junction bases outside the gene matches: 4. The CDR3, as DNA: TGCAGCGTCGGACTAGCGGGAGGGGCGAGCACAGATACGCAGTATTTT. Protein sequence: CSVGLAGGASTDTQYF.

This clonotype was counted many times. Possible read error: a much larger clone is one base away. The chain has TRBV5-6 and TRBJ1-5; possible D gene TRBD1, 5 bases. Germline values: CDR1 SGHDT, CDR2 YYEEEE. CDR3 length: 15 residues. The CDR3 coding sequence is TGTGCCAGCAGATTGGCCGGGGGTTTCAATCAGCCCCAGCATTTT. Translating gives CASRLAGGFNQPQHF.

Ten or more counts support this clonotype. The rearrangement links TRBV10-1 to TRBJ2-1, with D uncertain. In germline, CDR1 is WNHNN, CDR2 SYGVQD (reference sequence). Deletions cut 4 bases from V and 5 bases from J, with 12 bases between. The CDR3 spans 14 residues. CDR3 bases: TGCGCCAGCAGTGCAGTTGGCTCGAACAATGAGCAGTTCTTC. The encoded protein is CASSAVGSNNEQFF.

The sample holds a few counts of this clonotype. The chain is built from TRBV4-3 and TRBJ2-1, with D perhaps assigned TRBD1 or TRBD2 (5 bases each). Germline V lookup: CDR1 LGHNA, CDR2 YSLEER. V lost 4 bases and J 8 bases, leaving 18 bases between the germline ends. The CDR3 runs to 15 residues. In DNA, the CDR3 is TGCGCCAGCAGCCCCGGGGCCGCGCGAGGCGATGAGCAGTTCTTC. Encoded protein: CASSPGAARGDEQFF.

The chain joins TRBV5-6 to TRBJ2-5, with 7 bases identical to TRBD1. V dropped 6 bases and J dropped 9; count of bases not matched to a gene: 14. CDR3 length: 14 amino acids. Germline V gene sequence: CDR1 SGHDT, CDR2 YYEEEE. This CDR3 is CASNPATGLQAQYF. In DNA, the CDR3 is TGTGCCAGCAACCCGGCGACAGGGCTTCAGGCCCAGTACTTC. The variable domain in full, with the rest retrieved from reference TRBV5-6 and TRBJ2-5, is DAGVTQSPTHLIKTRGQQVTLRCSPKSGHDTVSWYQQALGQGPQFIFQYYEEEERQRGNFPDRFSGHQFPNYSSELNVNALLLGDSALYLCASNPATGLQAQYFGPGTRLLVL.

J is TRBJ1-2 and V is TRBV20-1, with 9 bases matching TRBD1. Looked up from germline, CDR1 is DFQATT and CDR2 is SNEGSKA (reference sequence). The CDR3 totals 17 residues. After removal of 1 base from V and 6 bases from J, the junction contained 15 bases not matched to a gene. The DNA of the CDR3 is TGCAGTGCTAGAGGCCCTCCTGACAGGGGGATTGAGGATGGCTACACCTTC. Protein sequence: CSARGPPDRGIEDGYTF.

This clonotype was detected many times. The J gene is TRBJ1-5, the V gene TRBV9; D is perhaps TRBD1 (5 bases). The CDR3 totals 14 residues. The V gene lost 3 bases and the J gene lost 6 bases, with 13 bases spanning the gap. CDR1 and CDR2 (germline): SGDLS, YYNGEE. CDR3 DNA: TGTGCCAGCAGCGATGGGGGTAACCTTCAGCCCCAGCATTTT. Protein product: CASSDGGNLQPQHF.

This clonotype came up many times. The chain is built from TRBV5-5 and TRBJ1-5, with TRBD1 as a possible D gene (5 bases). The CDR3 contains 16 residues. Germline loops: CDR1 SGHKS, CDR2 YYEKEE (reference sequence). V lost 3 bases to trimming and J lost 3 bases, with 16 bases between them. The CDR3 loop reads CASSYTGSIINQPQHF. The DNA for the CDR3 is TGTGCCAGCAGCTATACAGGCTCTATTATCAATCAGCCCCAGCATTTT.

Ten or more counts support this clonotype. V usage is TRBV7-6 and J usage is TRBJ2-3, with 7 bases aligning to TRBD1. CDR3 length: 13 residues. With V trimmed by 5 bases and J by 4 bases, 3 bases remained unmatched. Per the germline V gene, CDR1 is SGHVS and CDR2 is FNYEAQ. The CDR3 loop is CASSVTGADTQYF. The CDR3 nucleotides are TGTGCCAGCAGCGTTACAGGGGCAGATACGCAGTATTTT.

Many counts were recorded for this clonotype. V gene TRBV6-1 combines with J gene TRBJ2-7; 9 bases are a match to TRBD1. The trim removed 10 bases at V and 3 bases at J, leaving 16 bases unmatched. Per germline, CDR1 MNHNS and CDR2 SASEGT. The CDR3 extends over 16 amino acids. The CDR3 nucleotides read TGTGCCACGCATCCCACCTCGACAGGGGGGGACTACGAGCAGTACTTC. Protein product: CATHPTSTGGDYEQYF.

This clonotype was observed at least ten times. The chain uses TRBV9 and TRBJ2-7; either TRBD1 or TRBD2 may supply D (5 bases each). The V end lost 1 base, the J end lost 5 bases, and 7 bases lay between the germline ends. This CDR3 has 12 amino acids. In germline, CDR1 is SGDLS, CDR2 YYNGEE. The DNA of the CDR3 is TGTGCCAGCAGCGTAAGAGGGGACGAGCAGTACTTC. Translation: CASSVRGDEQYF.

This clonotype was found many times. This chain connects TRBV5-5 to TRBJ2-2; D is unresolved. The CDR3 spans 14 residues. Germline CDR1 is SGHKS and CDR2 is YYEKEE (reference sequence). V was pared by 4 bases and J by 6 bases, with 13 bases between. This CDR3 reads CASSHLAGPGELFF. The CDR3 nucleotides read TGTGCCAGCAGCCACCTTGCAGGCCCCGGGGAGCTGTTTTTT.

The sample holds many counts of this clonotype. This chain connects TRBV13 to TRBJ1-1, with unresolved D. V dropped 0 bases and J dropped 1 base, with 6 bases sitting between them. Germline lookup yields CDR1 PRHDT and CDR2 FYEKMQ (reference sequence). This CDR3 spans 14 amino acids. The CDR3 region has the DNA TGTGCCAGCAGCTTAGGCCTGGAGAACACTGAAGCTTTCTTT. Amino acids: CASSLGLENTEAFF.

This clonotype was picked up a small number of times. The chain has TRBV30 and TRBJ1-4, with D uncertain. Trimming removed 3 bases at V and 4 bases at J, with 18 bases between. Germline V gives CDR1 GTSNPN, CDR2 SVGIG (reference sequence). CDR3 length: 16 residues. The CDR3 coding sequence is TGTGCCTGGAGCCCGGATACCGGGCTACGTAATGAAAAACTGTTTTTT. It codes for CAWSPDTGLRNEKLFF.

This clonotype was seen ten or more times. CDR3 nucleotides: TGTGCCAGCAGCTTAGTGACAGGGGAGTACAATGAGCAGTTCTTC. Translated: CASSLVTGEYNEQFF. The chain uses TRBV5-6 and TRBJ2-1, with 8 nucleotides matching TRBD1. This CDR3 is built from 15 residues. Germline trimming cut 2 bases from V and 4 bases from J; bases unmatched to any gene: 5. Per germline, CDR1 SGHDT and CDR2 YYEEEE.

This clonotype has ten or more counts. The chain employs TRBV27 and TRBJ2-5; D unresolved. Germline CDR1 reads MNHEY; CDR2 reads SMNVEV (reference sequence). The CDR3 extends over 15 amino acids. Deletions cut 3 bases from V and 2 bases from J, with 13 bases between. The CDR3 DNA reads TGTGCCAGCAGTTTGTCACTATCCCTTCAAGAGACCCAGTACTTC. It translates to CASSLSLSLQETQYF.

This clonotype was counted ten times or more. The J gene is TRBJ2-5, the V gene TRBV12-3 or TRBV12-4; the match to TRBD1 covers 7 bases. With 5 bases clipped from V and 9 bases from J, the junction kept 18 bases outside the gene matches. The CDR3 runs to 16 residues. The DNA for the CDR3 is TGTGCCAGCAGTGCCCAATTACAGGGGCCGGTATTCGCCCAGTACTTC. This sequence encodes CASSAQLQGPVFAQYF.

This clonotype was detected many times. The V gene is TRBV7-6, the J gene TRBJ2-1; 8 bases are a match to TRBD2. The germline V gene has CDR1 SGHVS and CDR2 FNYEAQ. The V segment lost 5 bases and the J segment 7 bases; nucleotides outside the gene matches: 4. The CDR3 loop spans 13 amino acids. The CDR3 DNA sequence: TGTGCCAGCAGCAGCGGGAGAGGGAATGAGCAGTTCTTC. Residues: CASSSGRGNEQFF. The full variable domain, rest sourced from reference TRBV7-6 and TRBJ2-1, is GAGVSQSPRYKVTKRGQDVALRCDPISGHVSLYWYRQALGQGPEFLTYFNYEAQQDKSGLPNDRFSAERPEGSISTLTIQRTEQRDSAMYRCASSSGRGNEQFFGPGTRLTVL.

This clonotype was seen at least ten times. The chain recombines TRBV20-1 with TRBJ1-1; 8 nucleotides agree with TRBD1. The CDR3 contains 18 residues. Germline V gives CDR1 DFQATT, CDR2 SNEGSKA (reference sequence). With 0 bases clipped from V and 6 bases from J, the junction kept 18 bases outside the gene matches. CDR3 bases: TGCAGTGCTAGAGATCTGTTCGGACAGGGCCATGAGGAAGCTGAAGCTTTCTTT. Amino acids: CSARDLFGQGHEEAEAFF.